The clone carrying this T cell receptor beta chain was seen only a few times. Its specificity is unknown. Study-level points and caveats: Larger-cohort validation covered only one TCR beta V-J rearrangement. Tumor Treg TCRs overlapped most with tumor naive CD4+ cells.

Semi-nested PCR with Nested Universal Primer A followed constant-region reverse priming of full-length variable regions. Using its own MiXCR run on the 5' RACE reads, TCRdb lists one record per CDR3 protein. The sample contains 55,000 to 80,000 distinct CDR3 sequences, about 20% of which appear only once. The V end was cut by 6 bases, the J end by 3 bases, with 11 bases between. CDR1 is MNHNS, CDR2 SASEGT, per germline. The CDR3 consists of 13 residues. The sample consisted of memory CD4+ T cells sorted from a lymph node. The subset denotes: memory CD4+ T cells, CD4+CD45RO+CD25-. The rearrangement joins TRBV6-1 to TRBJ1-2, with D possibly TRBD1 on 5 matching bases. This TCR came from a female donor with breast cancer. CDR3 DNA sequence: TGTGCCAGCAGCCAGGACATGGACTATGGCTACACCTTC. It specifies CASSQDMDYGYTF.